The 31 T cell receptor beta chains below all came from one sample that was sequenced in a study of T-cell reconstitution after alpha-beta-depleted transplantation in children. A TCRbeta library incorporating unique molecular identifiers was prepared. MiXCR was run by TCRdb on the PCR reads, yielding one entry per CDR3 protein. Of hundreds of thousands of distinct CDR3 sequences listed, around 9.2% are singletons. This material consisted of PBMCs, mostly from graft donor cells, taken 360 days after TCRalphabeta/CD19-depleted stem cell transplant. These receptors all stem from a male patient between 2 and 9 years old who had a stem cell transplant for acute myeloid leukemia, so the T cells may come from the graft donor.

This clonotype was seen more than once but under ten times. This chain connects TRBV29-1 to TRBJ2-7, with D perhaps matching TRBD1 (5 bases). Germline CDR1 reads SQVTM; CDR2 reads ANQGSEA. The length of the CDR3 is 13 residues. Deletions cut 3 bases from V and 7 bases from J, with 16 bases between. The CDR3 DNA sequence: TGCAGCGTTGACAGGGATGGTACCGGTGAGCAGTACGTC. This codes for CSVDRDGTGEQYV.

This clonotype was detected ten times or more. This chain uses TRBV29-1 with TRBJ1-1; 8 nucleotides agree with TRBD1. Trimming took 1 base from V and 8 from J; bases not matched to a gene: 3. The V gene's germline CDR1 is SQVTM and CDR2 ANQGSEA. The CDR3 length is 12 residues. The CDR3 reads CSVEGQGAEAFF. In nucleotides, the CDR3 is TGCAGCGTTGAAGGCCAGGGGGCGGAAGCTTTCTTT.

The V and J genes are TRBV12-3 or TRBV12-4 and TRBJ2-1, with D perhaps TRBD2 (6 bases). The CDR3 extends over 11 amino acids. V lost 5 bases and J 11 bases, leaving 10 bases between the germline ends. The CDR3 DNA reads as TGTGCCAGCAGTCTACGGACTAAGCAGTTCTTC. This codes for CASSLRTKQFF.

This clonotype has only a few counts. This rearrangement joins TRBV12-3 or TRBV12-4 to TRBJ2-3; 10 nucleotides line up with TRBD1. This CDR3 has 15 residues. With V trimmed by 4 bases and J by 3 bases, 4 bases remained unmatched. CDR3 protein: CASSCRDRGTDTQYF. In DNA form, the CDR3 reads TGTGCCAGCAGTTGCCGGGACAGGGGAACAGATACGCAGTATTTT.

The rearrangement joins TRBV7-6 to TRBJ2-7; 7 nucleotides match TRBD1. Trimming cost V 2 bases and J 0 bases; bases outside gene matches: 4. In germline, CDR1 is SGHVS, CDR2 FNYEAQ. The CDR3 runs to 15 residues. The CDR3 sequence: CASSLRTGSSYEQYF. The CDR3 DNA reads as TGTGCCAGCAGCTTAAGGACAGGTAGCTCCTACGAGCAGTACTTC.

The sample holds many counts of this clonotype. This rearrangement joins TRBV5-1 to TRBJ2-1; TRBD2 agrees at 13 bases. The V gene's germline CDR1 is SGHRS and CDR2 YFSETQ. There are 17 residues in the CDR3. Trimming removed 4 bases from V and 4 bases from J; junction bases left unmatched: 8. CDR3 bases: TGCGCCAGCAGCCACGGACTAGCGGGAGTATCATACAATGAGCAGTTCTTC. This encodes CASSHGLAGVSYNEQFF.

This clonotype was detected ten times or more. This chain joins TRBV12-3 or TRBV12-4 and TRBJ2-7; a possible D gene is TRBD1 (5 bases). The CDR3 contains 14 residues. The V gene lost 3 bases and the J gene lost 2 bases, with 11 bases spanning the gap. The CDR3 sequence is CASSFDSLTYEQYF. The CDR3 coding sequence is TGTGCCAGCAGTTTCGACAGCTTAACCTACGAGCAGTACTTC.

This chain uses TRBV5-1 with TRBJ2-5; maybe TRBD1 (5 bases). Germline CDR1 SGHRS, CDR2 YFSETQ. This CDR3 region has 15 residues. V was clipped by 4 bases and J by 2 bases, with 15 bases between them. CDR3 protein: CASSQSPTEQETQYF. Here the CDR3 DNA reads TGCGCCAGCAGCCAATCGCCGACAGAGCAAGAGACCCAGTACTTC. Based on the CDR3 plus reference TRBV5-1 and TRBJ2-5, the full variable domain is KAGVTQTPRYLIKTRGQQVTLSCSPISGHRSVSWYQQTPGQGLQFLFEYFSETQRNKGNFPGRFSGRQFSNSRSEMNVSTLELGDSALYLCASSQSPTEQETQYFGPGTRLLVL.

This clonotype has a count of ten or more. The rearrangement uses TRBV11-2 and TRBJ2-1, with TRBD2 matching over 9 bases. This CDR3 is 15 amino acids long. Germline V lookup: CDR1 SGHAT, CDR2 FQNNGV. The V and J ends lost 0 bases and 7 bases, in that order; junction bases with no gene match: 4. The CDR3 DNA follows: TGTGCCAGCAGCTTAGAGGTAGCGGGAGTAAATGAGCAGTTCTTC. Residues: CASSLEVAGVNEQFF.

This chain connects TRBV4-2 to TRBJ2-7; TRBD1 or TRBD2 may be the D gene (5 bases each). In germline, CDR1 is LGHNA, CDR2 YNFKEQ. CDR3 length equals 16 residues. The V end was cut by 0 bases, the J end by 3 bases, with 15 bases between. The CDR3 nucleotides are TGTGCCAGCAGCCAAGATCGGGGCAAACCCCTCTACGAGCAGTACTTC. Protein product: CASSQDRGKPLYEQYF.

The V and J genes are TRBV25-1 and TRBJ2-2, with D unresolved. This CDR3 is built from 14 residues. V lost 2 bases and J 7 bases, leaving 11 bases between the germline ends. Germline V gives CDR1 MGHDK, CDR2 SYGVNS. CDR3 loop: CASSETDSLGELFF. The CDR3, as DNA: TGTGCCAGCAGTGAAACAGATTCCCTCGGGGAGCTGTTTTTT.

This clonotype was counted only a few times. The chain links TRBV12-5 to TRBJ2-1; 11 bases are a match to TRBD2. Germline trimming cut 0 bases from V and 7 bases from J; bases unmatched to any gene: 8. CDR3 length: 17 residues. CDR1 LGHNT and CDR2 FRNRAP come from the germline V gene. CDR3 coding DNA: TGTGCTAGTGGTTTGGTATTAGCGGGAGGGCCGGGGAATGAGCAGTTCTTC. Residues: CASGLVLAGGPGNEQFF.

The gene calls are TRBV29-1 and TRBJ2-3; 11 bases are shared with TRBD2. Germline V lookup: CDR1 SQVTM, CDR2 ANQGSEA. J lost 4 bases, V lost 4 bases, and 4 bases had no gene match. The CDR3 totals 14 residues. For the CDR3, the DNA is TGCAGCGTTGGGCTAGCGGGAGGTCCAGATACGCAGTATTTT. This translates into CSVGLAGGPDTQYF.

The chain couples TRBV24-1 to TRBJ1-5; no firm D call. CDR3 length: 16 residues. V was trimmed by 2 bases and J by 2 bases, leaving 12 bases between them. The germline gives CDR1 KGHDR, CDR2 SFDVKD. CDR3 nucleotides: TGTGCCACCAGTGATTCCTCAGGAATTGGCAATCAGCCCCAGCATTTT. As protein: CATSDSSGIGNQPQHF.

This clonotype was recorded many times. The chain links TRBV20-1 to TRBJ2-1; 9 positions match TRBD2. The CDR3 is made up of 14 amino acids. Germline loops: CDR1 DFQATT, CDR2 SNEGSKA (reference sequence). V lost 4 bases to trimming and J lost 6 bases; unmatched junction nucleotides: 7. The CDR3 coding sequence is TGCAGTGCTACCGATAGCGGGAGAAGCAATGAGCAGTTCTTC. This encodes CSATDSGRSNEQFF.

The V and J genes are TRBV7-3 and TRBJ1-1; TRBD1 is a possible D gene (5 bases). The germline CDR1 and CDR2 sequences are SGHTA and FQGTGA. The CDR3 is 16 amino acids. V lost 4 bases, J lost 4 bases, and 19 bases lay in between. The CDR3, as DNA: TGTGCCAGCAGCTCCCCGGCCCAGGGATGGTTCACTGAAGCTTTCTTT. Protein: CASSSPAQGWFTEAFF.

This clonotype was seen ten or more times. V is TRBV7-3 and J is TRBJ2-2; D uncertain. Trimming took off 0 bases at V and 0 bases at J, with 14 bases between the two ends. The CDR3 extends over 18 amino acids. CDR1 SGHTA and CDR2 FQGTGA come from the germline V gene. The CDR3 nucleotides read TGTGCCAGCAGCTTAACCCCCCCTTCCTACGCGAACACCGGGGAGCTGTTTTTT. This translates into CASSLTPPSYANTGELFF. The full variable domain, completed using reference TRBV7-3 and TRBJ2-2, is GAGVSQTPSNKVTEKGKYVELRCDPISGHTALYWYRQSLGQGPEFLIYFQGTGAADDSGLPNDRFFAVRPEGSVSTLKIQRTERGDSAVYLCASSLTPPSYANTGELFFGEGSRLTVL.

The chain carries TRBV12-3 or TRBV12-4 and TRBJ2-2; D might be TRBD1 (5 bases). V was shortened by 1 base and J by 7 bases, with 10 bases between the two germline ends. This CDR3 contains 14 residues. CDR3 nucleotides: TGTGCCAGCAGTTTAGTCAGGGTTGGCGGGGAGCTGTTTTTT. Encoded protein: CASSLVRVGGELFF.

At least ten counts were recorded for this clonotype. The genes are TRBV20-1 and TRBJ2-1, with D maybe TRBD2 (5 bases). CDR3 length: 16 amino acids. V shed 0 bases and J shed 1 base, with 13 bases lying between them. From germline, CDR1 is DFQATT and CDR2 SNEGSKA (reference sequence). The CDR3 DNA follows: TGCAGTGCTAGAGAGCAATCGAGCGGATCCTACAATGAGCAGTTCTTC. This codes for CSAREQSSGSYNEQFF.

This clonotype was observed once. This could be a read error, since a much larger clone is one nucleotide away. V and J are TRBV3-1 and TRBJ1-2; tentatively, D is TRBD1 (5 bases). Germline V CDR1 and CDR2: LGHDT, YNNKEL (reference sequence). V was trimmed by 10 bases and J by 4 bases, leaving 19 bases between them. This CDR3 has 14 residues. CDR3 region: CATSPPTAFYGYTF. The CDR3 nucleotides are TGTGCCACCAGTCCTCCGACAGCATTCTATGGCTACACCTTC.

The V call is TRBV29-1, the J call TRBJ1-4, with TRBD1 matching over 7 bases. Germline V CDR1 and CDR2: SQVTM, ANQGSEA. V lost 3 bases to trimming and J lost 7 bases; unmatched junction nucleotides: 5. The CDR3 extends over 13 amino acids. As DNA, the CDR3 is TGCAGCGTTGACGAAGGGGGCACTGAAAAACTGTTTTTT. It translates to CSVDEGGTEKLFF. Complete variable domain (other parts from reference TRBV29-1 and TRBJ1-4): SAVISQKPSRDICQRGTSLTIQCQVDSQVTMMFWYRQQPGQSLTLIATANQGSEATYESGFVIDKFPISRPNLTFSTLTVSNMSPEDSSIYLCSVDEGGTEKLFFGSGTQLSVL.

This clonotype appeared many times. This sequence joins TRBV20-1 and TRBJ2-1, with 12 bases matching TRBD2. The CDR3 totals 18 residues. V was clipped by 0 bases and J by 1 base; unmatched bases: 7. Germline CDR1 is DFQATT and CDR2 is SNEGSKA (reference sequence). The CDR3 DNA reads as TGCAGTGCTAGAGATTCTAGCGGGAGGGCCGAGTCCTACAATGAGCAGTTCTTC. Translating it yields CSARDSSGRAESYNEQFF.

V and J are TRBV14 and TRBJ2-7; D unresolved. Trimming left V 2 bases short and J 4 bases short, with 3 bases between. CDR1 and CDR2 from the germline V gene are SGHDN and FVKESK. The CDR3 spans 11 residues. This CDR3 reads CASSQKYEQYF. Written as DNA, the CDR3 is TGTGCCAGCAGCCAAAAGTACGAGCAGTACTTC.

This clonotype was seen many times. The chain joins TRBV5-1 to TRBJ2-1, with unresolved D. Between the trimmed V and J ends, which lost 2 bases and 3 bases, there was a span of 6 bases. Germline CDR1 and CDR2: SGHRS and YFSETQ. CDR3 length: 13 residues. The CDR3 loop is CASSFTHYNEQFF. CDR3 in DNA: TGCGCCAGCAGCTTCACGCACTACAATGAGCAGTTCTTC.

This clonotype was counted at least ten times. This chain joins TRBV20-1 and TRBJ2-4; D is uncertain. V was clipped by 4 bases and J by 0 bases, with 7 bases between them. Germline-derived CDR1 and CDR2 are DFQATT and SNEGSKA (reference sequence). There are 13 residues in the CDR3. As DNA, the CDR3 is TGCAGTGCTAAGCAGCTAGCCAAAAACATTCAGTACTTC. It specifies CSAKQLAKNIQYF.

The chain employs TRBV11-2 and TRBJ1-2; D perhaps matches TRBD1 (5 bases). The CDR3 extends over 16 amino acids. V was pared by 6 bases and J by 3 bases, with 20 bases between. Germline V gene lookup returns CDR1 SGHAT and CDR2 FQNNGV. The CDR3 reads CASSPTAWGSDYGYTF. The CDR3 nucleotides are TGTGCCAGCAGTCCTACGGCGTGGGGGTCGGACTATGGCTACACCTTC.

The chain couples TRBV7-9 to TRBJ2-2; no clear D gene. The CDR3 is made up of 14 amino acids. V was pared by 8 bases and J by 6 bases, with 16 bases between. Looked up from germline, CDR1 is SEHNR and CDR2 is FQNEAQ (reference sequence). This CDR3 is CASGPGLVSGELFF. The CDR3 DNA follows: TGTGCCAGCGGCCCCGGGCTAGTTTCCGGGGAGCTGTTTTTT.

V gene TRBV6-5 combines with J gene TRBJ2-6; D possibly corresponds to TRBD1 (5 bases). V shed 0 bases and J shed 2 bases, with 8 bases lying between them. This CDR3 region has 16 residues. Per the germline V gene, CDR1 is MNHEY and CDR2 is SVGAGI. In nucleotides, the CDR3 is TGTGCCAGCAGTTACTCCCAGGGTACTGGGGCCAACGTCCTGACTTTC. The encoded protein is CASSYSQGTGANVLTF.

V gene TRBV7-9 combines with J gene TRBJ2-5; 7 positions agree with TRBD1. Trimming took 1 base from V and 7 from J; bases not matched to a gene: 9. There are 15 residues in the CDR3. The germline V gene encodes CDR1 SEHNR and CDR2 FQNEAQ (reference sequence). This CDR3 is CASSLVPGQQRTQYF. The CDR3 DNA sequence: TGTGCCAGCAGCTTAGTCCCGGGACAGCAAAGGACCCAGTACTTC.

This clonotype was counted between two and nine times. This chain connects TRBV3-1 to TRBJ1-2, with D perhaps TRBD1 (6 bases). Trimming pared 4 bases from V and 6 bases from J, leaving 12 bases between. Germline-derived CDR1 and CDR2 are LGHDT and YNNKEL (reference sequence). This CDR3 spans 13 amino acids. The CDR3 region has the DNA TGTGCCAGCAGCCTCTCCAACAGGGATGGCTACACCTTC. Protein sequence: CASSLSNRDGYTF.

The rearrangement uses TRBV20-1 and TRBJ2-7; TRBD2 matches 9 bases. CDR1 and CDR2 (germline): DFQATT, SNEGSKA (reference sequence). This CDR3 contains 14 residues. With V trimmed by 4 bases and J by 5 bases, 9 bases remained unmatched. This CDR3 is CSAIQPSGNDEQYF. CDR3 in DNA: TGCAGTGCTATCCAACCTAGCGGGAACGACGAGCAGTACTTC.